This TCR beta chain derives from a study of PD-1 blockade in classical Hodgkin lymphoma. Described time point: cycle 4 day 1 (C4D1), after five to seven weeks of nivolumab. Every patient was affected by relapse after autologous stem cell transplantation, while exposure to brentuximab vedotin was not uniform. Data came from immunoSEQ multiplex PCR; TCRdb stores just in-frame clones and leaves some out. The sample includes 11,000 to 15,000 clones, roughly 80% of them seen just once. This material consisted of peripheral blood mononuclear cells (PBMCs), taken before the fourth cycle of nivolumab. The clonotype originates from a human donor with classical Hodgkin lymphoma.

Here the CDR3 reads CASRTWTGIEAFF. The CDR3 DNA reads as TGTGCCAGCAGGACATGGACAGGGATTGAAGCTTTCTTT. This rearrangement joins TRBV28 to TRBJ1-1; TRBD1 matches 8 bases. CDR3 length: 13 amino acids. Trimming took 6 bases from V and 7 from J; bases not matched to a gene: 7. Germline CDR1 and CDR2: MDHEN and SYDVKM.